The T cell receptor beta chain under discussion was sequenced for a study of blood T cell repertoires in COVID-19 (dated by TCRdb to 2018 to 2021). Regarding the complete study: Collaborator samples came from the United States, Italy and Spain and covered acute and convalescent phases of COVID-19. The dataset comprised deeply sampled blood TCRbeta repertoires from subjects exposed to, actively infected with, or recovered from COVID-19. Where available, HLA class I and class II types were obtained from metadata supplied by the sample provider rather than from assay-based typing. The repertoires were made available in a free public database intended to serve as a resource for research on the immune response to SARS-CoV-2. The samples were drawn from the first 160 participants of the ongoing ImmuneRACE study and from 1,254 subjects provided by 6 global collaborators. Sample metadata almost always included a de-identified subject ID, COVID-19 status, age in years and sex. The material from the prospective study consisted of cDNA or gDNA derived from T cells, B-cell-depleted T cells, or PBMCs.

Details on this clone: It lacks a known antigen. No per-base quality is available; no much larger clone lies one base away.

CDR1 and CDR2, per the germline V gene (reference sequence), are MNHEY and SMNVEV. There are 14 amino acids in the CDR3, from cysteine to phenylalanine inclusive. The read is trimmed to its CDR3 DNA, 42 bases read in frame from base 1. V was cut back by 3 bases and J by 3 bases, leaving a gap of 10 bases between them. TCRbeta CDR3 regions were amplified from genomic DNA by means of the immunoSEQ Assay, a bias-controlled multiplex PCR. Concerning the study's data processing: The number of nucleated cells in each sample was estimated by amplification of reference gene primers within the assay. To quantify the absolute abundance of each unique TCRbeta CDR3 rearrangement, sequence reads were collapsed and filtered. For each sample, productive Simpson clonality was calculated as the square root of Simpson's diversity index across productive rearrangements. Held by TCRdb, this immuneACCESS table contains in-frame sequences only and omits some clones. Under half of the omission traces to an unresolved V gene where checked; the cause of the rest is unknown. V and J calls and clone size are those listed in that table; D and trimming were worked out from the DNA. The sample table lists 150,000 or so clones, roughly 87% of them with a count of one. The ten largest clones add up to more than 9.5% of the sample.

Enrolling through a virtual design, the prospective study's participants ranged in age from roughly 18 to 89 years and lived across roughly 23 United States geographic areas. Cohort assignment in the prospective study relied on participant-reported clinical history from a screening survey and a study questionnaire. Recovered participants in ImmuneRACE Cohort 3 were defined by two consecutive negative NP/OP PCR tests, clearance by a healthcare professional, or resolution of symptoms. In the prospective study, mobile phlebotomists collected whole blood, serum and a nasopharyngeal or oropharyngeal swab from each participant. Over an approximately 2-month period, participants in the prospective study had the option of providing additional blood draws and questionnaires. Blood samples from the prospective study were shipped frozen or at room temperature prior to DNA extraction. Broad study findings and their caveats: The amount of clinical and demographic metadata varied by source and participant and was provided uncurated.

This TCR came from a man aged 45-60 years who had recovered from COVID-19. The sample taken for sequencing was PBMCs or T cells enriched from blood (not recorded which). Recombination joined TRBV27 with TRBJ2-3; the D segment could be TRBD2, given 5 matching bases. Here the CDR3 is given as CASSLSVATDTQYF. The bases are TGTGCCAGCAGTTTGTCGGTAGCGACAGATACGCAGTATTTT.